The 21 T cell receptor beta chains below were found in one sample sequenced in a study of blood T cell repertoires in COVID-19. Method: immunoSEQ multiplex PCR; TCRdb's copy keeps in-frame clones and lacks some. The data show roughly 200,000 clones, 85% to 90% seen once. The sequenced material came from PBMCs or T cells enriched from blood (not recorded which). These receptors all stem from a woman aged 40 to 49 in a cohort exposed to, infected with or recovered from COVID-19 (not recorded which).

The CDR3 DNA sequence: TGCGCCAGCAGCTCCGGGACTAGCGGATTTAGCACAGATACGCAGTATTTT. This encodes CASSSGTSGFSTDTQYF. The chain recombines TRBV5-1 with TRBJ2-3, with 11 bases matching TRBD2. The V and J ends lost 3 bases and 0 bases, in that order; junction bases with no gene match: 6. The germline CDR1 and CDR2 sequences are SGHRS and YFSETQ. The CDR3 runs to 17 residues.

The chain uses TRBV9 and TRBJ2-7, with TRBD2 identical over 8 bases. Germline CDR1 and CDR2: SGDLS and YYNGEE. V shed 0 bases and J 2 bases; nucleotides not matched to a gene: 4. The CDR3 runs to 15 residues. The CDR3 DNA reads as TGTGCCAGCAGCGTAGAGAGCGGGAGAGCCTACGAGCAGTACTTC. Its protein is CASSVESGRAYEQYF.

This chain links TRBV5-6 with TRBJ1-1; 8 bases fit TRBD1. V dropped 3 bases and J dropped 6; count of bases not matched to a gene: 10. Germline values: CDR1 SGHDT, CDR2 YYEEEE. The CDR3 spans 15 residues. The CDR3 loop is CASSWETGERPEAFF. CDR3 nucleotides: TGTGCCAGCAGCTGGGAGACAGGGGAGAGGCCTGAAGCTTTCTTT.

The gene calls are TRBV7-2 and TRBJ1-5; no clear D gene. This CDR3 comprises 13 residues. Germline loops: CDR1 SGHTA, CDR2 FQGNSA. Deletions cut 5 bases from V and 2 bases from J, with 7 bases between. The CDR3 DNA reads as TGTGCCAGCAGCACCCGGGGCAATCAGCCCCAGCATTTT. This gives the protein CASSTRGNQPQHF.

This rearrangement joins TRBV27 to TRBJ1-4; tentative D call: TRBD1 (6 bases). Looked up from germline, CDR1 is MNHEY and CDR2 is SMNVEV (reference sequence). The CDR3 length is 14 residues. Trimming took off 6 bases at V and 4 bases at J, with 12 bases between the two ends. CDR3 bases: TGTGCCAGCAGGGCGGACAGATTTAATGAAAAACTGTTTTTT. Translation: CASRADRFNEKLFF.

In its sample, this clone was seen a few times. The chain combines TRBV9 with TRBJ1-2; tentatively, D is TRBD1 (6 bases). Deletions cut 5 bases from V and 0 bases from J, with 11 bases between. CDR1 is SGDLS and CDR2 is YYNGEE in the germline V gene. The CDR3 runs 14 residues. Written as DNA, the CDR3 is TGTGCCAGCAGTCAAGACAGGCCTAACTATGGCTACACCTTC. Translation: CASSQDRPNYGYTF.

V gene TRBV6-5 combines with J gene TRBJ2-7, with 10 bases matching TRBD1. The CDR3 totals 14 residues. CDR1 MNHEY and CDR2 SVGAGI come from the germline V gene. After removal of 7 bases from V and 5 bases from J, the junction contained 8 bases not matched to a gene. The CDR3: CASNAYGTGDEQYF. In DNA form, the CDR3 reads TGTGCCAGCAATGCCTACGGGACAGGGGACGAGCAGTACTTC.

This rearrangement joins TRBV13 to TRBJ1-1, with 8 bases aligning to TRBD1. In germline, CDR1 is PRHDT, CDR2 FYEKMQ (reference sequence). V trimming: 1 base; J trimming: 0 bases; junction bases outside the gene matches: 7. The CDR3 runs 17 residues. CDR3 coding DNA: TGTGCCAGCAGCTTAGTATACAGGGGGTCCATGAACACTGAAGCTTTCTTT. This sequence encodes CASSLVYRGSMNTEAFF.

This chain links TRBV6-5 with TRBJ1-4, with 7 bases identical to TRBD1. There are 13 residues in the CDR3. Germline CDR1 MNHEY, CDR2 SVGAGI. J gave up 5 bases and V 10 bases, and 7 bases lay outside the gene matches. This chain's CDR3 is CATTSRGNEKLFF. As DNA, the CDR3 is TGTGCCACCACGTCCAGGGGGAATGAAAAACTGTTTTTT.

Points on this clone: Because it lacks the conserved phenylalanine or tryptophan at the end, this CDR3 is likely a read error. It is unclear where the CDR3 begins or ends on the DNA, so no DNA is shown, and the CDR3 is as TCRdb lists it. J is TRBJ2-7 and V is TRBV14; TRBD2 is the table's D call and was not checked against the DNA. Germline-derived CDR1 and CDR2 are SGHDN and FVKESK. The CDR3 numbers 14 amino acids, ends counted. CDR3 sequence: CASSQELGGDRPII.

The chain joins TRBV6-2 or TRBV6-3 to TRBJ2-3; 8 bases agree with TRBD1. With V trimmed by 2 bases and J by 1 base, 5 bases remained unmatched. The germline V gene has CDR1 MNHEY and CDR2 SVGEGT. This CDR3 comprises 16 residues. The CDR3 here is CASSYPPGQGTDTQYF. The CDR3 DNA reads TGTGCCAGCAGTTACCCTCCGGGACAGGGCACAGATACGCAGTATTTT.

The chain recombines TRBV9 with TRBJ1-2, with 9 bases matching TRBD1. The V gene end was trimmed by 4 bases and the J gene end by 2 bases; junction bases not matched to a gene: 6. Per germline, CDR1 SGDLS and CDR2 YYNGEE. This CDR3 is built from 15 residues. The chain's CDR3 is CASSTNRGHNYGYTF. The CDR3 DNA sequence: TGTGCCAGCAGCACAAACAGGGGGCACAACTATGGCTACACCTTC.

This chain links TRBV11-3 with TRBJ2-2, with 8 bases fitting TRBD1. Germline V CDR1 and CDR2: SGHNT, YENEEA. Trimming removed 5 bases from V and 5 bases from J; junction bases left unmatched: 4. This CDR3 is built from 14 residues. DNA for the CDR3: TGTGCCAGCAGCATCAGGACAGGGACCGGGGAGCTGTTTTTT. The encoded protein is CASSIRTGTGELFF.

In this sample, this clone turned up a few times. This chain connects TRBV10-3 to TRBJ2-7; D is perhaps TRBD1 (5 bases). The germline CDR1 and CDR2 sequences are ENHRY and SYGVKD. This CDR3 region has 12 residues. The V gene lost 3 bases and the J gene lost 6 bases, with 9 bases spanning the gap. The CDR3 loop reads CAISDQGSEQYF. CDR3 bases: TGTGCCATCAGTGACCAGGGCTCCGAGCAGTACTTC.

The rearrangement joins TRBV27 to TRBJ2-7; 8 bases are a match to TRBD1. This CDR3 contains 14 residues. Germline V CDR1 and CDR2: MNHEY, SMNVEV (reference sequence). J was trimmed by 3 bases and V by 5 bases; bases with no gene match: 6. CDR3 DNA sequence: TGTGCCAGCAGTCCCCGGACAGGGAGCTACGAGCAGTACTTC. Amino acids: CASSPRTGSYEQYF.

The chain is built from TRBV11-2 and TRBJ1-3; D call uncertain. Trimming cost V 2 bases and J 0 bases, with 5 bases left between them. The CDR3 consists of 14 residues. Germline V gene data show CDR1 as SGHAT and CDR2 as FQNNGV. The CDR3 DNA reads TGTGCCAGCAGCTTACAAATCTCTGGAAACACCATATATTTT. Translating it yields CASSLQISGNTIYF.

This sequence joins TRBV9 and TRBJ2-5; TRBD2 might be the D (6 bases). Trimming left V 0 bases short and J 4 bases short, with 13 bases between. The CDR3 is 15 amino acids. Germline V gene lookup returns CDR1 SGDLS and CDR2 YYNGEE. CDR3 coding DNA: TGTGCCAGCAGCGTAGGTGGGGGAGGAGGAGAGACCCAGTACTTC. Amino acids: CASSVGGGGGETQYF.

The V call is TRBV5-4, the J call TRBJ2-7; D is unclear. This CDR3 region has 14 residues. V shed 2 bases and J shed 5 bases, with 14 bases lying between them. Per germline, CDR1 SGHNT and CDR2 YYREEE (reference sequence). CDR3 sequence: CASSLDNRVHEQYF. CDR3 nucleotides: TGTGCCAGCAGCTTAGACAATAGAGTCCACGAGCAGTACTTC.

The chain is built from TRBV28 and TRBJ1-4; D not certain. V lost 5 bases, J lost 5 bases, and 12 bases lay in between. Germline V CDR1 and CDR2: MDHEN, SYDVKM. The CDR3 sequence is 14 residues long. DNA for the CDR3: TGTGCCAGCAGTGGAAGTTGGAGGAATGAAAAACTGTTTTTT. It codes for CASSGSWRNEKLFF.

This clone was recorded once. The rearrangement joins TRBV27 to TRBJ1-6; D is perhaps TRBD1 (6 bases). Between the trimmed V and J ends, which lost 4 bases and 13 bases, there was a span of 17 bases. The CDR3 has 14 residues. Looked up from germline, CDR1 is MNHEY and CDR2 is SMNVEV (reference sequence). The CDR3, as DNA: TGTGCCAGCAGTTCGACAGGCCCTGTAGCCCCCCTCCACTTT. Protein product: CASSSTGPVAPLHF.

The V gene is TRBV29-1, the J gene TRBJ2-7, with TRBD1 matching 8 bases. Germline V gene data show CDR1 as SQVTM and CDR2 as ANQGSEA. V dropped 1 base and J dropped 3; count of bases not matched to a gene: 5. This CDR3 is 14 amino acids long. This CDR3 is CSVEVYGTGYEQYF. The CDR3 DNA reads as TGCAGCGTTGAAGTGTACGGGACAGGCTACGAGCAGTACTTC.